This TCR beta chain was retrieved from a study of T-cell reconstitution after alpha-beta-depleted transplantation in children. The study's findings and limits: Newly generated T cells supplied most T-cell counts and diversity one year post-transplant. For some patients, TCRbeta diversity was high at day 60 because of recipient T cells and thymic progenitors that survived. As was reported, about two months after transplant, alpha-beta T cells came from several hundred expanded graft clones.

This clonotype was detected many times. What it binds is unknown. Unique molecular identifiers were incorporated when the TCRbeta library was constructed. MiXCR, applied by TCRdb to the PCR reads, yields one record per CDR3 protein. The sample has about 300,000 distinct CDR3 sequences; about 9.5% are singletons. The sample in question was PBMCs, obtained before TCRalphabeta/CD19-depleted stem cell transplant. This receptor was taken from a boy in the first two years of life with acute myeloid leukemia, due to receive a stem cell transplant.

The CDR3 here is CATSDLWTGNTGELFF. CDR3 bases: TGTGCCACCAGTGATTTATGGACAGGGAACACCGGGGAGCTGTTTTTT. The chain recombines TRBV24-1 with TRBJ2-2, with TRBD1 identical over 7 bases. This CDR3 has 16 residues. Germline assignment: CDR1 KGHDR and CDR2 SFDVKD. The V and J ends lost 1 base and 1 base, in that order; junction bases with no gene match: 2.